A single sample is the source of the 16 T cell receptor beta chains below, sequenced in a study of blood T cells in healthy people across ages. Next came a second PCR, run for about 7 to 11 cycles, which used a sample-barcoded 5' primer along with a J-beta primer mix. TCRdb ran MiXCR on the 5' RACE reads and lists one entry per CDR3 protein. The sample gives 550,000 to 650,000 distinct CDR3 sequences, approximately 30% of which show up once; 15% to 18% is in the top ten. Sample: blood. The receptors derive from an elderly woman in good health.

This clonotype was detected only a few times. The chain employs TRBV28 and TRBJ2-1; D gene unclear. The V end was cut by 4 bases, the J end by 5 bases, with 18 bases between. This CDR3 region has 16 residues. Germline CDR1 is MDHEN and CDR2 is SYDVKM. For the CDR3, the DNA is TGTGCCAGCAGTTCACCCCTAAGACTTCAGGACAATGAGCAGTTCTTC. It specifies CASSSPLRLQDNEQFF.

This clonotype was seen many times. The gene calls are TRBV27 and TRBJ2-3; TRBD2 might be the D (7 bases). This CDR3 has 15 residues. In germline, CDR1 is MNHEY, CDR2 SMNVEV (reference sequence). V lost 3 bases to trimming and J lost 0 bases, with 10 bases between them. CDR3 in amino acids: CASSFRGASTDTQYF. The CDR3 DNA is TGTGCCAGCAGTTTCCGGGGGGCTAGCACAGATACGCAGTATTTT.

This clonotype was picked up many times. V gene TRBV27 combines with J gene TRBJ2-5; D may be TRBD2 (5 bases). V was trimmed by 2 bases and J by 4 bases, leaving 8 bases between them. The CDR3 totals 13 residues. Per germline, CDR1 MNHEY and CDR2 SMNVEV (reference sequence). The CDR3 is CASSLKRGETQYF. The CDR3 coding sequence is TGTGCCAGCAGTTTAAAACGGGGAGAGACCCAGTACTTC.

V gene TRBV30 combines with J gene TRBJ1-1; the D gene is possibly TRBD1 (5 bases). Germline V gives CDR1 GTSNPN, CDR2 SVGIG (reference sequence). The CDR3 totals 12 residues. V lost 5 bases to trimming and J lost 7 bases, with 14 bases between them. The CDR3: CAWGDEDGEAFF. The DNA for the CDR3 is TGTGCCTGGGGGGACGAGGATGGTGAAGCTTTCTTT.

This clonotype was detected many times. This chain joins TRBV5-1 and TRBJ2-7; D gene unclear. Germline values: CDR1 SGHRS, CDR2 YFSETQ. This CDR3 spans 14 amino acids. Trimming stripped 0 bases from V and 0 bases from J, with 7 bases between. The CDR3 loop reads CASSLETVSYEQYF. For the CDR3, the DNA is TGCGCCAGCAGCTTGGAAACAGTCTCCTACGAGCAGTACTTC. Looking up the rest from reference TRBV5-1 and TRBJ2-7 gives the full variable domain: KAGVTQTPRYLIKTRGQQVTLSCSPISGHRSVSWYQQTPGQGLQFLFEYFSETQRNKGNFPGRFSGRQFSNSRSEMNVSTLELGDSALYLCASSLETVSYEQYFGPGTRLTVT.

This clonotype was counted many times. The chain combines TRBV9 with TRBJ2-3; 7 bases map to TRBD2. CDR3 length equals 16 residues. J lost 3 bases, V lost 2 bases, and 9 bases had no gene match. Germline loops: CDR1 SGDLS, CDR2 YYNGEE. CDR3: CASSVGPSGSTDTQYF. In DNA form, the CDR3 reads TGTGCCAGCAGCGTCGGGCCTAGCGGAAGTACAGATACGCAGTATTTT.

This clonotype was counted many times. The rearrangement uses TRBV9 and TRBJ1-1; D perhaps matches TRBD1 (5 bases). CDR3 size: 15 residues. Germline CDR1 reads SGDLS; CDR2 reads YYNGEE. V shed 0 bases and J shed 4 bases, with 13 bases lying between them. As DNA, the CDR3 is TGTGCCAGCAGCGTAGGCGCAGGGAAGGTCACTGAAGCTTTCTTT. This gives the protein CASSVGAGKVTEAFF.

V usage is TRBV6-5 and J usage is TRBJ1-5, with D possibly matching TRBD1 (5 bases). The CDR3 runs 14 residues. Germline CDR1 is MNHEY and CDR2 is SVGAGI. Deletions cut 2 bases from V and 3 bases from J, with 8 bases between. In nucleotides, the CDR3 is TGTGCCAGCAGTTACAAGGGGCACAATCAGCCCCAGCATTTT. Translation gives CASSYKGHNQPQHF.

This clonotype has only a few counts. This rearrangement joins TRBV12-3 or TRBV12-4 to TRBJ1-1, with D possibly being TRBD1 (6 bases). The ends were cut back, 0 bases at V and 5 bases at J, with 13 bases in the middle. This CDR3 contains 15 residues. CDR3 sequence reads: CASSLAAGAYTEAFF. The CDR3 nucleotides are TGTGCCAGCAGTTTAGCTGCGGGGGCTTATACTGAAGCTTTCTTT.

The chain employs TRBV7-2 and TRBJ2-3; D is possibly TRBD1 (5 bases). The CDR3 is made up of 15 amino acids. Germline values: CDR1 SGHTA, CDR2 FQGNSA. Trimming pared 8 bases from V and 6 bases from J, leaving 21 bases between. The CDR3 nucleotides are TGTGCCAGCCTGCAAGGGGTGGGGCTTGGGGATACGCAGTATTTT. Its translation: CASLQGVGLGDTQYF.

Comment on this clonotype: A much larger clone lies one base from this, so it may be a read error. V usage is TRBV6-1 and J usage is TRBJ2-1; TRBD1 matches 12 bases. Germline loops: CDR1 MNHNS, CDR2 SASEGT. CDR3 length: 19 residues. V lost 8 bases, J lost 0 bases, and 14 bases stayed unmatched. CDR3 sequence: CASGRWDRGPRSSYNEQFF. DNA for the CDR3: TGTGCCAGCGGAAGATGGGACAGGGGGCCCAGGAGCTCCTACAATGAGCAGTTCTTC.

The rearrangement uses TRBV6-6 and TRBJ2-7; 7 positions agree with TRBD1. The J segment lost 0 bases and the V segment lost 2 bases, leaving 10 bases of the junction unmatched. The CDR3 is 17 residues long. Per germline, CDR1 MNHNY and CDR2 SVGAGI (reference sequence). DNA of the CDR3: TGTGCCAGCAGTTACACGCAGGGGGAACGTTTCTCCTACGAGCAGTACTTC. It codes for CASSYTQGERFSYEQYF.

This clonotype was counted ten times or more. The chain is built from TRBV7-9 and TRBJ2-5; TRBD1 matches at 7 bases. The CDR3 extends over 13 amino acids. The germline V gene encodes CDR1 SEHNR and CDR2 FQNEAQ (reference sequence). V gave up 1 base and J gave up 9 bases; unmatched junction bases: 5. The CDR3 here is CASSLGQGDSQYF. CDR3 DNA sequence: TGTGCCAGCAGCTTAGGACAGGGAGATTCCCAGTACTTC.

This clonotype was observed a handful of times. The genes are TRBV7-2 and TRBJ1-2; 7 bases align to TRBD1. Unmatched junction bases numbered 2, after V lost 0 bases and J lost 4 bases. The CDR3 consists of 14 residues. CDR1 is SGHTA, CDR2 FQGNSA, per germline. The CDR3 region is CASSLAGGVYGYTF. CDR3 sequence (DNA): TGTGCCAGCAGCTTAGCAGGGGGCGTCTATGGCTACACCTTC.

As for this clonotype: At one boundary the junction diverges from the germline segment, which might be a read error. J is TRBJ2-2 and V is TRBV20-1; maybe TRBD2 (5 bases). The CDR3 length is 15 residues. Germline V CDR1 and CDR2: DFQATT, SNEGSKA (reference sequence). The CDR3 is CSAGDQDSNTGELFF. As DNA, the CDR3 is TGCAGTGCTGGAGACCAGGACTCGAACACCGGGGAGCTGTTTTTT.

Of note for this clonotype: This may come from a read error, since a much larger clone is one base off. The V call is TRBV5-6, the J call TRBJ1-5; D remains unclear. Germline-derived CDR1 and CDR2 are SGHDT and YYEEEE. The CDR3 loop spans 16 amino acids. CDR3 DNA: TGTGCCAGCAGTGCGGGCGGGTCCTATAGCAATCGGCCCCAGCATTTT. Its translation: CASSAGGSYSNRPQHF.